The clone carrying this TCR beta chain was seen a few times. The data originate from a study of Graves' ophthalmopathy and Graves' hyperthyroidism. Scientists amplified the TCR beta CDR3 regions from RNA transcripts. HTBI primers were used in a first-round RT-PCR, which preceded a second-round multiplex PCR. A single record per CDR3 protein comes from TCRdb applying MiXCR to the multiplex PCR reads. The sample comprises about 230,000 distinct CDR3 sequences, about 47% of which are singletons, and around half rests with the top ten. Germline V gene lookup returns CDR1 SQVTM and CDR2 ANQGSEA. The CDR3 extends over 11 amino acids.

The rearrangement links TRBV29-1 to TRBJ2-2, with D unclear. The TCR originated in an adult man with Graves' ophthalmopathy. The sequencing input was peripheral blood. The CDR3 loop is CSSLSSGELFF. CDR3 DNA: TGCAGTTCCCTATCCTCCGGGGAGCTGTTTTTT.